This is a list of T cell receptor beta chains from one sample in a study of T-cell reconstitution after alpha-beta-depleted transplantation in children. TCRdb reprocessed the PCR reads via MiXCR and lists one record per CDR3 protein. The table lists a few hundred thousand distinct CDR3 sequences, about 9.6% of them singletons. The starting material was PBMCs from the stem cell graft donor, obtained from the stem cell graft. The receptors stem from a human donor who donated a stem cell graft to a child with SCID. The CDR3 runs from the conserved cysteine through the conserved F or W. Each record gives: V gene, clone size, D gene, J gene, CDR3 protein, CDR3 DNA. A D gene is named only where the DNA matches it firmly. Clone size, where shown, is once, few, many, or a class for clones that have expanded.

v_call: TRBV6-2/TRBV6-3
clone_size: -
d_call: TRBD1
j_call: TRBJ2-1
cdr3_aa: CASTHPFGTGINEQFF
cdr3_nt: TGTGCCAGCACCCACCCCTTCGGGACAGGGATCAATGAGCAGTTCTTC

v_call: TRBV10-3
clone_size: many
d_call: -
j_call: TRBJ1-1
cdr3_aa: CAISESEGGGITEAFF
cdr3_nt: TGTGCCATCAGTGAGTCGGAGGGGGGAGGAATCACTGAAGCTTTCTTT

v_call: TRBV12-3/TRBV12-4
clone_size: many
d_call: -
j_call: TRBJ1-5
cdr3_aa: CASSFTSRDQPQHF
cdr3_nt: TGTGCCAGCAGTTTTACCTCCAGGGATCAGCCCCAGCATTTT

v_call: TRBV19
clone_size: many
d_call: -
j_call: TRBJ1-2
cdr3_aa: CASSIYGGAGYGYTF
cdr3_nt: TGTGCCAGTAGTATATACGGAGGGGCCGGCTATGGCTACACCTTC

v_call: TRBV6-5
clone_size: many
d_call: -
j_call: TRBJ1-2
cdr3_aa: CASSYRGRGDGYTF
cdr3_nt: TGTGCCAGCAGTTACCGGGGGCGCGGAGATGGCTACACCTTC

v_call: TRBV12-5
clone_size: -
d_call: -
j_call: TRBJ1-2
cdr3_aa: CASGPGRNVGYTF
cdr3_nt: TGTGCTAGTGGTCCGGGACGGAACGTTGGCTACACCTTC

v_call: TRBV20-1
clone_size: many
d_call: TRBD1
j_call: TRBJ2-7
cdr3_aa: CSAEGQGRDEQYF
cdr3_nt: TGCAGTGCCGAGGGACAGGGGAGGGACGAGCAGTACTTC

v_call: TRBV29-1
clone_size: -
d_call: -
j_call: TRBJ2-1
cdr3_aa: CSVEGSVQFF
cdr3_nt: TGCAGCGTTGAGGGAAGCGTGCAGTTCTTC

v_call: TRBV20-1
clone_size: many
d_call: -
j_call: TRBJ2-7
cdr3_aa: CSARPYREPPYEQYF
cdr3_nt: TGCAGTGCTAGGCCGTACAGGGAACCCCCCTACGAGCAGTACTTC

v_call: TRBV29-1
clone_size: -
d_call: -
j_call: TRBJ1-4
cdr3_aa: CSVEEPPTNEKLFF
cdr3_nt: TGCAGCGTTGAAGAGCCGCCGACTAATGAAAAACTGTTTTTT

v_call: TRBV2
clone_size: few
d_call: -
j_call: TRBJ1-3
cdr3_aa: CASSFYLPRTYSGNTIYF
cdr3_nt: TGTGCCAGCAGTTTCTATTTGCCGAGGACCTACTCTGGAAACACCATATATTTT

v_call: TRBV12-3/TRBV12-4
clone_size: many
d_call: -
j_call: TRBJ2-2
cdr3_aa: CASSFRGVNTGELFF
cdr3_nt: TGTGCCAGCAGTTTTAGGGGGGTAAACACCGGGGAGCTGTTTTTT

v_call: TRBV7-2
clone_size: many
d_call: -
j_call: TRBJ2-4
cdr3_aa: CASSLAQGRNIQYF
cdr3_nt: TGTGCCAGCAGCTTAGCGCAGGGAAGGAACATTCAGTACTTC

v_call: TRBV7-8
clone_size: many
d_call: TRBD1
j_call: TRBJ1-1
cdr3_aa: CASSSFHRGNTEAFF
cdr3_nt: TGTGCCAGCAGCTCCTTTCACAGGGGGAACACTGAAGCTTTCTTT

v_call: TRBV2
clone_size: many
d_call: -
j_call: TRBJ1-5
cdr3_aa: CASRSRTVNNQPQHF
cdr3_nt: TGTGCCAGCAGGTCCCGGACAGTCAACAATCAGCCCCAGCATTTT

v_call: TRBV6-1
clone_size: few
d_call: -
j_call: TRBJ1-2
cdr3_aa: CASSRTVGYGYTF
cdr3_nt: TGTGCCAGCAGCAGGACAGTCGGCTATGGCTACACCTTC

v_call: TRBV3-1
clone_size: -
d_call: -
j_call: TRBJ2-7
cdr3_aa: CASSARNEQYF
cdr3_nt: TGTGCCAGCAGCGCACGAAACGAGCAGTACTTC

v_call: TRBV2
clone_size: many
d_call: TRBD1
j_call: TRBJ1-2
cdr3_aa: CASSDRAGNGYTF
cdr3_nt: TGTGCCAGCAGCGACAGGGCGGGGAATGGCTACACCTTC

v_call: TRBV5-1
clone_size: many
d_call: -
j_call: TRBJ2-3
cdr3_aa: CASSLTQFTDTQYF
cdr3_nt: TGCGCCAGCAGCTTGACACAGTTCACAGATACGCAGTATTTT

v_call: TRBV10-2
clone_size: many
d_call: -
j_call: TRBJ1-1
cdr3_aa: CASSVRGTEAFF
cdr3_nt: TGCGCCAGCAGTGTGAGGGGCACTGAAGCTTTCTTT